A single sample gave rise to the 3 T cell receptor delta chains below, sequenced in a study of gammadelta T cells in human blood. TCRdb fed the RT-PCR reads to CATT. The data contain about a thousand delta-chain clones, 22% of them singletons. Specimen: Vgamma9Vdelta2 gamma-delta T cells from fetal blood. The receptors shown here come from a human fetus.

There are a few counts of this clone. A much larger clonotype is one base distant, so this may be a read error. The chain links TRDV2 to TRDJ3, with 8 bases that match TRDD3. This CDR3 comprises 17 residues. J was trimmed by 2 bases and V by 2 bases; bases with no gene match: 4. CDR1 is GEAIGNYY, CDR2 EKD, per germline. The CDR3 is CACDNWGPPWDTRQMFF. CDR3 bases: TGTGCCTGTGACAACTGGGGGCCCCCCTGGGACACCCGACAGATGTTTTTC.

This clone was detected only a few times. The junction departs from germline at one end; a sequencing error may be responsible. The same CDR3 also results from other DNA sequences found in this sample. This sequence joins TRDV2 and TRDJ3; 9 bases match TRDD3. This CDR3 has 22 amino acids. Germline CDR1 reads GEAIGNYY; CDR2 reads EKD. CDR3 loop: CACDTGYWGRMPTSWDTRQMFF. The CDR3 DNA reads TGCGCCTGTGACACCGGGTACTGGGGGAGAATGCCTACTTCCTGGGACACCCGACAGATGTTTTTC.

As for this clone: A read error may be the cause here, since a much bigger clone is one base away. This rearrangement joins TRDV2 to TRDJ3, with 9 bases fitting TRDD3. The J gene, not given by TCRdb, was assigned here from a germline match of the nucleotide sequence. This CDR3 is built from 18 residues. Germline V CDR1 and CDR2: GEAIGNYY, EKD. CDR3 residues: CAYDTWGMSSWDTRQMFF. The CDR3 region has the DNA TGTGCCTATGACACCTGGGGGATGAGCTCCTGGGACACCCGACAGATGTTTTTC.